Following are 24 T cell receptor beta chains from one sample sequenced in a study of cytomegalovirus exposure and HLA in healthy donors. 13 Jbeta primers and 60 Vbeta primers were used for the PCR. The table came from immunoSEQ multiplex PCR; TCRdb's copy has only in-frame clones and leaves some out. The top ten clones hold 3% to 5% of a sample with around 110,000 clones, under 90% of them seen once. What was sequenced was PBMCs. The receptors come from a woman younger than 45 in good health and CMV-seronegative.

This sequence joins TRBV4-1 and TRBJ1-3, with D maybe TRBD1 (5 bases). The CDR3 contains 18 residues. Germline V CDR1 and CDR2: MGHRA, YSYEKL. V lost 0 bases to trimming and J lost 0 bases, with 15 bases between them. CDR3 amino acids: CASSQDRDSSDSGNTIYF. DNA of the CDR3: TGCGCCAGCAGCCAAGATCGAGACAGCTCTGACTCTGGAAACACCATATATTTT.

The chain recombines TRBV10-1 with TRBJ2-5, with TRBD1 identical over 7 bases. The J call may be wrong; the DNA end is better matched by TRBJ2-7. Germline CDR1 and CDR2: WNHNN and SYGVQD (reference sequence). This CDR3 is 15 amino acids long. The CDR3: CASSEGAGGSYEQYF. CDR3 in DNA: TGCGCCAGCAGTGAGGGAGCAGGGGGCTCCTACGAGCAGTACTTC.

The rearrangement joins TRBV6-1 to TRBJ2-5, with TRBD1 matching over 10 bases. The J call may be incorrect, as the DNA end agrees better with TRBJ2-7. The V gene's germline CDR1 is MNHNS and CDR2 SASEGT. CDR3 size: 16 residues. CDR3 protein: CASSDPRDRGDYEQYF. DNA for the CDR3: TGTGCCAGCAGTGATCCGCGGGACAGGGGCGACTACGAGCAGTACTTC.

This clone has a handful of counts. In nucleotides, the CDR3 is TGTGCCAGCAGCTTGGGAGTCGACAGGGCGGCTGAGCAGTTCTTC. Residues: CASSLGVDRAAEQFF. The V gene is TRBV5-4, the J gene TRBJ2-1; 7 bases fit TRBD1. The germline V gene has CDR1 SGHNT and CDR2 YYREEE (reference sequence). The trim removed 0 bases at V and 9 bases at J, leaving 9 bases unmatched. The CDR3 runs to 15 residues. Using reference TRBV5-4 and TRBJ2-1 for the parts outside the CDR3, the full variable domain is ETGVTQSPTHLIKTRGQQVTLRCSSQSGHNTVSWYQQALGQGPQFIFQYYREEENGRGNFPPRFSGLQFPNYSSELNVNALELDDSALYLCASSLGVDRAAEQFFGPGTRLTVL.

As regards this clone: One end of the junction fails to match germline, which may point to a read error. The chain joins TRBV6-1 to TRBJ1-1; TRBD1 agrees at 10 bases. The CDR3 sequence is 12 residues long. The germline V gene encodes CDR1 MNHNS and CDR2 SASEGT. The CDR3 is CASSSTGGALAF. The CDR3 nucleotides read TGTGCCAGCAGTTCGACAGGGGGCGCATTGGCCTTT.

The chain joins TRBV4-1 to TRBJ2-7, with TRBD2 matching over 7 bases. There are 17 residues in the CDR3. Germline values: CDR1 MGHRA, CDR2 YSYEKL. V shed 0 bases, J shed 5 bases, and the junction held 13 bases outside the gene matches. The CDR3 bases are TGCGCCAGCAGCCAAGAGAGCTCGTGGGAGGGCCCTAACGAGCAGTACTTC. It is translated as CASSQESSWEGPNEQYF.

The CDR3 nucleotides are TGCAGCGTTGAAGAAAATAGGGGCACGAATGAGCAGTTCTTC. As protein: CSVEENRGTNEQFF. The rearrangement uses TRBV29-1 and TRBJ2-1, with D perhaps matching TRBD1 (5 bases). This CDR3 has 14 residues. The germline gives CDR1 SQVTM, CDR2 ANQGSEA. V was trimmed by 0 bases and J by 7 bases, leaving 13 bases between them.

This chain links TRBV5-4 with TRBJ2-5; D might be TRBD2 (5 bases). The closer fit of TRBJ2-7 to the DNA end suggests the J call may be wrong. CDR1 is SGHNT, CDR2 YYREEE, per germline (reference sequence). This CDR3 spans 16 amino acids. CDR3 protein: CASSLAMGSATYEQYF. The CDR3 DNA follows: TGTGCCAGCAGCTTGGCGATGGGTAGCGCTACCTACGAGCAGTACTTC.

The rearrangement joins TRBV5-1 to TRBJ2-6, with D unclear. With 3 bases removed from V and 0 bases from J, the gap between germline ends came to 4 bases. Germline values: CDR1 SGHRS, CDR2 YFSETQ. The CDR3 consists of 14 residues. This CDR3 is CASSSGSGANVLTF. DNA for the CDR3: TGCGCCAGCAGCTCGGGCTCTGGGGCCAACGTCCTGACTTTC.

The chain combines TRBV9 with TRBJ2-1; TRBD2 might be the D (5 bases). The germline CDR1 and CDR2 sequences are SGDLS and YYNGEE. The CDR3 loop spans 14 amino acids. Trimming cost V 0 bases and J 7 bases, with 11 bases left between them. The DNA for the CDR3 is TGTGCCAGCAGCGTAGTTCTAGCCGAGAATGAGCAGTTCTTC. This sequence encodes CASSVVLAENEQFF.

This rearrangement joins TRBV6-1 to TRBJ1-5; no clear D gene. V was clipped by 3 bases and J by 2 bases, with 11 bases between them. CDR3 length: 15 amino acids. CDR1 and CDR2 from the germline V gene are MNHNS and SASEGT. CDR3 amino acids: CASSERGIGNQPQHF. As DNA, the CDR3 is TGTGCCAGCAGTGAGAGAGGTATCGGCAATCAGCCCCAGCATTTT.

The sample holds one count of this clone. The chain joins TRBV2 to TRBJ2-5; a possible D gene is TRBD1 (6 bases). TRBJ2-7 matches the DNA end more closely, so the J call is doubtful. CDR3 size: 14 residues. Germline-derived CDR1 and CDR2 are SNHLY and FYNNEI. CDR3 amino acids: CASSEQGMHYEQYF. The CDR3 bases are TGTGCCAGCAGTGAACAGGGGATGCACTACGAGCAGTACTTC.

This clone came up a few times. The chain links TRBV30 to TRBJ2-7, with TRBD1 matching over 10 bases. Germline V lookup: CDR1 GTSNPN, CDR2 SVGIG (reference sequence). This CDR3 comprises 15 residues. J lost 0 bases, V lost 3 bases, and 5 bases had no gene match. This CDR3 reads CAWRAGTGVSYEQYF. DNA for the CDR3: TGTGCCTGGAGAGCCGGGACAGGGGTCTCCTACGAGCAGTACTTC.

The genes are TRBV7-8 and TRBJ2-7; maybe TRBD1 (6 bases). V gave up 5 bases and J gave up 0 bases, with 17 bases separating them. CDR1 SGHVS and CDR2 FQNEAQ come from the germline V gene. CDR3 length equals 16 residues. DNA of the CDR3: TGTGCCAGCAGCCCACTGACGACAGGCAGCTCCTACGAGCAGTACTTC. This gives the protein CASSPLTTGSSYEQYF.

The chain couples TRBV27 to TRBJ2-5; no reliable D call. Germline assignment: CDR1 MNHEY and CDR2 SMNVEV (reference sequence). V gave up 2 bases and J gave up 3 bases, with 7 bases separating them. The CDR3 is made up of 13 amino acids. The chain's CDR3 is CASSLNRKETQYF. The DNA of the CDR3 is TGTGCCAGCAGTTTAAACAGAAAAGAGACCCAGTACTTC.

J is TRBJ2-1 and V is TRBV21-1; TRBD1 reflects the table's D call only, with no check against the DNA. TRBV21-1 is reported as a pseudogene. The CDR3 length is 14 residues. DNA of the CDR3: TGTGCCAACCGAGACAGGGGGCTAAACAATGAGCAGTTCTTC. This encodes CANRDRGLNNEQFF.

The chain links TRBV11-2 to TRBJ2-5, with D hard to call. The ends were cut back, 6 bases at V and 0 bases at J, with 8 bases in the middle. This CDR3 spans 13 amino acids. Germline CDR1 is SGHAT and CDR2 is FQNNGV. CDR3 coding DNA: TGTGCCAGCAGTCCCGAGAACCAAGAGACCCAGTACTTC. Translated, it gives CASSPENQETQYF.

The rearrangement links TRBV5-8 to TRBJ2-1, with 11 bases that match TRBD2. Germline lookup yields CDR1 SGHTS and CDR2 YDEGEE. The V gene end was trimmed by 0 bases and the J gene end by 7 bases; junction bases not matched to a gene: 9. The CDR3 spans 17 residues. This CDR3 reads CASSLGIVAGGQNEQFF. DNA for the CDR3: TGTGCCAGCAGCTTGGGCATCGTAGCGGGAGGGCAAAATGAGCAGTTCTTC.

The sample holds one count of this clone. A read error may account for a junction end that differs from germline. The chain recombines TRBV5-1 with TRBJ2-7; no firm D call. The CDR3 length is 13 residues. Germline V gives CDR1 SGHRS, CDR2 YFSETQ. The CDR3 region is CASSLAGSYEQYF. The CDR3 bases are TGCGCCAGCAGTTTGGCCGGCTCCTACGAGCAGTACTTC.

This clone turned up a few times. The rearrangement links TRBV7-9 to TRBJ1-6; D is uncertain. The ends were cut back, 1 base at V and 0 bases at J, with 10 bases in the middle. The CDR3 is 17 amino acids. CDR1 and CDR2 (germline): SEHNR, FQNEAQ (reference sequence). The CDR3 bases are TGTGCCAGCAGCTTAGGAGCCGTTAGCTCCTATAATTCACCCCTCCACTTT. Translated: CASSLGAVSSYNSPLHF.

The chain has TRBV2 and TRBJ2-5; TRBD2 matches 11 bases. CDR3 length equals 14 residues. CDR1 and CDR2 (germline): SNHLY, FYNNEI. V shed 6 bases and J 5 bases; nucleotides not matched to a gene: 5. This CDR3 reads CASRASGRQETQYF. The CDR3 DNA reads as TGTGCCAGCAGGGCTAGCGGGAGGCAGGAGACCCAGTACTTC.

CDR3 amino acids: CASSDRRLAGGSSYNEQFF. CDR3 nucleotides: TGTGCCAGCAGTGACCGTCGACTAGCGGGAGGCAGCTCCTACAATGAGCAGTTCTTC. The V and J genes are TRBV6-4 and TRBJ2-1; 13 nucleotides align to TRBD2. The CDR3 is 19 residues long. Germline V lookup: CDR1 MRHNA, CDR2 SNTAGT. Losses at the gene ends were 2 bases for V and 0 bases for J; bases not matched to a gene: 7.

V usage is TRBV5-1 and J usage is TRBJ2-5; D not resolved. The tail of the sequence fits TRBJ2-7 better, so the J call may be wrong. Germline CDR1 SGHRS, CDR2 YFSETQ. This CDR3 spans 12 amino acids. CDR3 in amino acids: CASSPSSYEQYF. CDR3 nucleotide sequence: TGCGCCAGCAGCCCGAGCTCCTACGAGCAGTACTTC.

This clone was counted only a few times. The J gene is TRBJ2-5, the V gene TRBV19; D possibly corresponds to TRBD2 (8 bases). V was cut by 5 bases and J by 1 base, with 17 bases left in between. CDR3 length: 16 residues. Per germline, CDR1 LNHDA and CDR2 SQIVND (reference sequence). CDR3 sequence (DNA): TGTGCCAGTAGTTCCCCGGGAGGGGGCCTCCAAGAGACCCAGTACTTC. Translating it yields CASSSPGGGLQETQYF.